This TCR beta chain stems from a study of CD8 T cells in Susac syndrome. Reverse transcription used 0.5 to 1 ug RNA and random hexamers. Via MiXCR, TCRdb re-called the immunoSEQ multiplex PCR reads, giving one row per CDR3 protein. This repertoire shows some 170,000 distinct CDR3 sequences, approximately 93% found once; its top ten account for 0.08% to 0.095%. In its sample, this clonotype was seen once. The CDR3 runs to 13 residues. Trimming removed 8 bases from V and 2 bases from J; junction bases left unmatched: 5. The gene calls are TRBV12-3 or TRBV12-4 and TRBJ1-2, with 7 bases fitting TRBD1. The source of this sequence is a human donor with multiple sclerosis. Sequences were obtained from CD4+ T cells from PBMCs. The CDR3 nucleotides are TGTGCCAGCTGGGACAGCCTCAACTATGGCTACACCTTC. It yields the protein CASWDSLNYGYTF.